This T cell receptor beta chain derives from a study of human T cells and chemical hapten exposure. Study findings and constraints: Once DPC sensitization occurred, TCRs above 1 in 1000 frequency showed no change.

In TCRdb, the RACE reads were re-called with MiXCR into one record per CDR3 protein. The profile shows roughly 120,000 distinct CDR3 sequences, roughly 12% of them singletons. With regard to this clonotype: The target antigen is unknown.

The sample's time point: pre-sensitization, week 0. The treatment was: therapeutic diphenylcyclopropenone sensitization with weekly scalp DPC. The source was whole blood, collected in connection with sensitization to the hapten diphenylcyclopropenone (DPC). This receptor was identified in a woman between 18 and 29 years old with alopecia areata. Some clones in this sample may be carry-over from other donors' samples.

The CDR3: CASSYGSGGTTDTQYF. CDR3 nucleotide sequence: TGTGCCAGCAGTTACGGGAGCGGGGGGACCACAGATACGCAGTATTTT. This rearrangement joins TRBV6-2 or TRBV6-3 to TRBJ2-3; TRBD2 agrees at 9 bases. With V trimmed by 2 bases and J by 2 bases, 5 bases remained unmatched. Germline V CDR1 and CDR2: MNHEY, SVGEGT. The CDR3 has 16 residues.